This TCR beta chain was observed in a study of blood T cell repertoires in COVID-19. Study information: Some COVID-19 samples were acute and others convalescent; all came from the United States, Italy and Spain. The analysed material was cDNA or gDNA that came from T cells, B-cell-depleted T cells, or PBMCs.

In the original workflow: For nucleated cells, counts were estimated from reference gene primer amplification. Some clones are missing from TCRdb's copy, which holds only in-frame ones; the method was immunoSEQ multiplex PCR. V, J and clone size were drawn from that table, and D and trimming were deduced from the DNA. Among around 160,000 clones listed, approximately 92% were seen once. Patients from Seattle were sampled longitudinally, starting during active infection. Trimming cost V 1 base and J 8 bases, with 11 bases left between them. The CDR3 length is 14 residues. Germline loops: CDR1 LNHNV, CDR2 YYDKDF (reference sequence).

Sample: peripheral blood. This clonotype was sampled from a man aged 18 to 29 with COVID-19, enrolled during active disease. V is TRBV15 and J is TRBJ2-2, with no clear D. The CDR3 region has the DNA TGTGCCACCAGCAGAGTTGAGCGCCCGGGGGAGCTGTTTTTT. Translated: CATSRVERPGELFF. Using reference TRBV15 and TRBJ2-2 for the parts outside the CDR3, the full variable domain is DAMVIQNPRYQVTQFGKPVTLSCSQTLNHNVMYWYQQKSSQAPKLLFHYYDKDFNNEADTPDNFQSRRPNTSFCFLDIRSPGLGDTAMYLCATSRVERPGELFFGEGSRLTVL.